The T cell receptor (beta chain) under discussion was sequenced for a study of PD-1 blockade in classical Hodgkin lymphoma. General study findings and limits: Complete responders possessed baseline diversity comparable to newly diagnosed patients.

All trial patients relapsed after autologous stem cell transplantation. CDR1 LNHDA and CDR2 SQIVND come from the germline V gene (reference sequence). The CDR3 totals 13 residues. The germline V and J ends were trimmed by 1 base and 5 bases, with 8 bases remaining between them. Regarding this clone: Antigen specificity is unknown.

Some clones are missing from TCRdb's copy, which holds only in-frame ones; the method was immunoSEQ multiplex PCR. The data hold under 40,000 clones, with about four fifths observed a single time. This TCR derives from a human donor with classical Hodgkin lymphoma. This sequence joins TRBV19 and TRBJ1-2; tentative D call: TRBD1 (6 bases). The sequences come from peripheral blood mononuclear cells (PBMCs), collected at baseline. As DNA, the CDR3 is TGTGCCAGTAGTATAGCTACAGGGTATGGCTACACCTTC. This gives the protein CASSIATGYGYTF. The whole variable domain, remainder taken from reference TRBV19 and TRBJ1-2, is DGGITQSPKYLFRKEGQNVTLSCEQNLNHDAMYWYRQDPGQGLRLIYYSQIVNDFQKGDIAEGYSVSREKKESFPLTVTSAQKNPTAFYLCASSIATGYGYTFGSGTRLTVV.